The 10 T cell receptor beta chains listed next were all sequenced from one sample in a study of CD8+ T cells in alopecia areata. RNA was isolated and reverse transcribed to cDNA, the sequencing template. Generated by immunoSEQ multiplex PCR, the TCRdb table keeps only in-frame clones and is missing some. Seen here are roughly 73,000 clones, 29% observed once, and the top ten hold more than 12%. Stated treatment: oral pan-JAK inhibitor, 5-10 mg twice daily. The specimen comprised CD8+ T cells sorted from blood, sampled at week 4, from a patient treated with tofacitinib. Every receptor here comes from a human donor with alopecia areata.

A few counts support this clone. The chain links TRBV7-2 to TRBJ2-5; 8 nucleotides line up with TRBD1. The CDR3 covers 13 residues. Germline V gives CDR1 SGHTA, CDR2 FQGNSA. The CDR3 region has the DNA TGTGCGAGTCAGGGGGCCCGTAGGGAGACCCAGTACTTC. Translation: CASQGARRETQYF.

This clone was seen a handful of times. V usage is TRBV27 and J usage is TRBJ1-2; D unclear. The germline V gene has CDR1 MNHEY and CDR2 SMNVEV (reference sequence). The CDR3 contains 13 residues. Deletions cut 4 bases from V and 4 bases from J, with 10 bases between. As DNA, the CDR3 is TGTGCCAGCAGTTGGGGAAGAAGCTATGGCTACACCTTC. This encodes CASSWGRSYGYTF.

This clone occurred a few times. V and J are TRBV10-3 and TRBJ2-2, with unresolved D. Trimming removed 6 bases at V and 4 bases at J, with 3 bases between. The CDR3 loop spans 11 amino acids. CDR1 ENHRY and CDR2 SYGVKD come from the germline V gene. The CDR3, as DNA: TGTGCCATCAGATCCACCGGGGAGCTGTTTTTT. Translating it yields CAIRSTGELFF.

This clone came up a few times. V and J are TRBV29-1 and TRBJ2-1; D is undetermined. Trimming shortened V by 7 bases and J by 8 bases, and 15 bases separated the two germline ends. This CDR3 contains 12 residues. CDR1 is SQVTM and CDR2 is ANQGSEA in the germline V gene. CDR3 amino acids: CSDRLPSDEQFF. CDR3 in DNA: TGCAGCGACCGACTCCCGTCGGATGAGCAGTTCTTC.

The genes are TRBV9 and TRBJ1-2, with a weak D call TRBD1 (5 bases). This CDR3 has 15 residues. The ends were cut back, 4 bases at V and 2 bases at J, with 15 bases in the middle. Per the germline V gene, CDR1 is SGDLS and CDR2 is YYNGEE. The CDR3 DNA sequence: TGTGCCAGCAGCTCCCGCCGGGACGGCAACTATGGCTACACCTTC. As protein: CASSSRRDGNYGYTF.

This CDR3 reads CAISDNEGRNYGYTF. The CDR3, as DNA: TGTGCCATCAGTGATAATGAAGGGCGCAACTATGGCTACACCTTC. V is TRBV10-3 and J is TRBJ1-2; D gene ambiguous. The CDR3 contains 15 residues. Germline V CDR1 and CDR2: ENHRY, SYGVKD. V gave up 3 bases and J gave up 2 bases, with 13 bases separating them.

The chain recombines TRBV28 with TRBJ2-7, with TRBD1 identical over 11 bases. Trimming at V came to 4 bases and at J to 4 bases, leaving 6 bases not matched to a gene. The V gene's germline CDR1 is MDHEN and CDR2 SYDVKM. The CDR3 has 15 residues. CDR3 sequence (DNA): TGTGCCAGCAGTTACCCGGGACAGGGGGTTTACGAGCAGTACTTC. Amino acid sequence: CASSYPGQGVYEQYF.

This sequence joins TRBV7-7 and TRBJ2-6, with D possibly being TRBD1 (5 bases). Deletions cut 0 bases from V and 1 base from J, with 7 bases between. Per germline, CDR1 SSHAT and CDR2 FNYEAQ (reference sequence). The CDR3 loop spans 16 amino acids. The CDR3 is CASSLAGASGANVLTF. The CDR3 bases are TGTGCCAGCAGCTTAGCTGGGGCTTCTGGGGCCAACGTCCTGACTTTC.

A few counts support this clone. This chain connects TRBV29-1 to TRBJ2-5; 12 nucleotides agree with TRBD1. This CDR3 has 19 residues. In germline, CDR1 is SQVTM, CDR2 ANQGSEA. V lost 0 bases, J lost 3 bases, and 14 bases stayed unmatched. CDR3 loop: CSVEETRRDRGPVEETQYF. CDR3 coding DNA: TGCAGCGTTGAAGAAACTCGTCGGGACAGGGGGCCCGTGGAAGAGACCCAGTACTTC.

This clone has a handful of counts. The chain combines TRBV29-1 with TRBJ2-2, with TRBD2 identical over 12 bases. Germline lookup yields CDR1 SQVTM and CDR2 ANQGSEA. V lost 7 bases, J lost 7 bases, and 13 bases stayed unmatched. The CDR3 extends over 16 amino acids. This CDR3 reads CSATGTSGWRGGELFF. The CDR3 nucleotides read TGCAGCGCCACCGGGACTAGCGGGTGGCGGGGCGGGGAGCTGTTTTTT.